This TCR beta chain was profiled in a study of cytomegalovirus exposure and HLA in healthy donors. This PCR relied on a set of 60 Vbeta primers and 13 Jbeta primers. Authors' methods: An analysis that came later counted some 81 million unique TCR beta chains, around 10 million shared. Sequenced by immunoSEQ multiplex PCR; TCRdb stores in-frame clones only, minus some. V, J and clone size were drawn from that table, and D and trimming were deduced from the DNA. The repertoire holds 150,000 to 200,000 clones, with approximately 80% as singletons. The length of the CDR3 is 15 residues. Deletions cut 5 bases from V and 3 bases from J, with 15 bases between. CDR1 is SGHTA and CDR2 is FQGNSA in the germline V gene. Study-wide findings and caveats: It was reported in a later analysis that an Asian-associated ancestry cluster showed fewer N-insertions than the 666-donor mean.

A remark on this clone: Its antigen is still unknown.

The chain uses TRBV7-2 and TRBJ2-3; D might be TRBD1 (5 bases). Material for sequencing was PBMCs. The receptor was isolated from a male donor in good health and CMV-seropositive. The DNA for the CDR3 is TGTGCCAGCAGCCTGACAGTTCCCGGTACAGATACGCAGTATTTT. This encodes CASSLTVPGTDTQYF.